The 24 T cell receptor beta chains in this list originate from one sample, sequenced in a study of blood T cell repertoires in COVID-19. The table came from immunoSEQ multiplex PCR; TCRdb's copy has only in-frame clones and leaves some out. The profile shows about 160,000 clones, around 93% of them singletons. Sequencing was done on a sample of peripheral blood. The receptors here all came from a woman aged 45-65 years with acute or convalescent COVID-19.

The chain links TRBV27 to TRBJ1-2; the D is unclear. V was shortened by 4 bases and J by 4 bases, with 10 bases between the two germline ends. The CDR3 runs 13 residues. Germline values: CDR1 MNHEY, CDR2 SMNVEV (reference sequence). The chain's CDR3 is CASSSSLSYGYTF. CDR3 bases: TGTGCCAGCAGTTCTTCTTTGAGCTATGGCTACACCTTC.

The chain uses TRBV19 and TRBJ1-5; D is ambiguous. CDR1 LNHDA and CDR2 SQIVND come from the germline V gene (reference sequence). Trimming left V 5 bases short and J 4 bases short, with 12 bases between. The CDR3 extends over 14 amino acids. The CDR3 protein is CASSSGFGNQPQHF. The CDR3, as DNA: TGTGCCAGTAGTTCGGGGTTTGGAAATCAGCCCCAGCATTTT.

V usage is TRBV6-4 and J usage is TRBJ1-4; a possible D gene is TRBD1 (5 bases). The CDR3 totals 15 residues. V lost 3 bases and J lost 0, with 8 bases in between. CDR1 is MRHNA, CDR2 SNTAGT, per germline. CDR3 DNA sequence: TGTGCCAGCAGTGAGACAGCTGCAACTAATGAAAAACTGTTTTTT. Encoded protein: CASSETAATNEKLFF.

The V and J genes are TRBV27 and TRBJ2-7, with TRBD1 matching 8 bases. The CDR3 covers 15 residues. Germline loops: CDR1 MNHEY, CDR2 SMNVEV (reference sequence). Trimming at V came to 8 bases and at J to 3 bases, leaving 12 bases not matched to a gene. This CDR3 is CASGSGQGHIYEQYF. CDR3 nucleotide sequence: TGTGCCAGCGGGTCCGGACAGGGCCACATCTACGAGCAGTACTTC.

The CDR3 DNA is TGTGCCAGTGGACTAGCGGCCTACAATGAGCAGTTCTTC. Translating gives CASGLAAYNEQFF. The chain has TRBV7-3 and TRBJ2-1, with 10 positions matching TRBD2. In germline, CDR1 is SGHTA, CDR2 FQGTGA. The length of the CDR3 is 13 residues. V shed 9 bases and J 2 bases; nucleotides not matched to a gene: 1.

This chain connects TRBV5-1 to TRBJ1-1; TRBD1 agrees at 8 bases. CDR1 and CDR2 from the germline V gene are SGHRS and YFSETQ. The junction had 4 bases not matched to a gene; V was cut back by 2 bases and J by 1 base. This CDR3 contains 15 residues. CDR3 region: CASSFSGTGNTEAFF. CDR3 in DNA: TGCGCCAGCAGCTTCTCCGGGACAGGGAACACTGAAGCTTTCTTT.

The chain joins TRBV27 to TRBJ1-3; D is possibly TRBD1 (5 bases). Germline CDR1 and CDR2: MNHEY and SMNVEV (reference sequence). This CDR3 is built from 16 residues. The V end lost 2 bases, the J end lost 4 bases, and 15 bases lay between the germline ends. The CDR3: CASSLAPQGPGNTIYF. The CDR3 DNA follows: TGTGCCAGCAGTTTAGCCCCCCAGGGCCCAGGAAACACCATATATTTT.

This sequence joins TRBV12-3 or TRBV12-4 and TRBJ1-2, with no clear D. V lost 5 bases and J 1 base, leaving 8 bases between the germline ends. CDR3 length: 13 residues. CDR3 in DNA: TGTGCCAGCAGTCTAGGTAATAACTATGGCTACACCTTC. It is translated as CASSLGNNYGYTF.

The chain joins TRBV6-5 to TRBJ1-3, with D possibly being TRBD1 (5 bases). CDR3 length: 14 residues. V lost 4 bases and J 1 base, leaving 8 bases between the germline ends. Germline loops: CDR1 MNHEY, CDR2 SVGAGI. The CDR3 nucleotides read TGTGCCAGCAGTTTAGGGGCATCTGGAAACACCATATATTTT. This codes for CASSLGASGNTIYF.

A single count supports this clone. The chain uses TRBV7-8 and TRBJ1-1, with 10 bases that match TRBD1. The CDR3 has 12 residues. V shed 5 bases and J 10 bases; nucleotides not matched to a gene: 4. Germline values: CDR1 SGHVS, CDR2 FQNEAQ. CDR3 in DNA: TGTGCCAGCAGCCCGCGGACAGGGGGAGCTTTCTTT. As protein: CASSPRTGGAFF.

The chain joins TRBV24-1 to TRBJ1-4; 12 nucleotides align to TRBD1. The V gene's germline CDR1 is KGHDR and CDR2 SFDVKD. Trimming cost V 4 bases and J 6 bases; bases outside gene matches: 5. The CDR3 totals 16 residues. CDR3 amino acids: CATSEGTGGEDEKLFF. CDR3 bases: TGTGCCACCAGTGAAGGGACAGGGGGCGAAGATGAAAAACTGTTTTTT.

This clone was seen more than once but under ten times. The rearrangement uses TRBV10-3 and TRBJ1-1; 8 positions agree with TRBD1. The CDR3 has 14 amino acids. Germline CDR1 and CDR2: ENHRY and SYGVKD. The V gene end was trimmed by 6 bases and the J gene end by 3 bases; junction bases not matched to a gene: 6. This CDR3 is CAIRTGAIDTEAFF. The CDR3 bases are TGTGCCATCAGGACAGGGGCCATTGACACTGAAGCTTTCTTT.

This clone has only a few counts. J is TRBJ2-1 and V is TRBV24-1; D remains ambiguous. Trimming pared 2 bases from V and 3 bases from J, leaving 13 bases between. CDR3 size: 16 residues. Germline loops: CDR1 KGHDR, CDR2 SFDVKD. The CDR3 here is CATSDSSGRSYNEQFF. In DNA form, the CDR3 reads TGTGCCACCAGTGATTCCTCGGGTCGTAGCTACAATGAGCAGTTCTTC.

J is TRBJ1-5 and V is TRBV1; the DNA was not compared with TRBD1, the D call given in the table. TRBV1 is a recognized pseudogene. This CDR3 has 14 amino acids. The CDR3 loop reads CTSSHDNSNQPQHF. DNA of the CDR3: TGCACCAGCAGCCATGACAATAGCAATCAGCCCCAGCATTTT.

The chain combines TRBV6-1 with TRBJ1-3; D is possibly TRBD1 (5 bases). V lost 1 base and J lost 0, with 10 bases in between. The CDR3 is made up of 16 amino acids. Per the germline V gene, CDR1 is MNHNS and CDR2 is SASEGT. In DNA, the CDR3 is TGTGCCAGCAGTGAAGTGGGGCGAATCTCTGGAAACACCATATATTTT. As protein: CASSEVGRISGNTIYF.

The CDR3 DNA reads as TGTGCCAGCAGCCCAGGGGGCTTGAGGGCCATAAGCCAGCCCCAGCATTTT. Residues: CASSPGGLRAISQPQHF. The V gene is TRBV28, the J gene TRBJ1-5, with 8 bases aligning to TRBD1. The CDR3 runs 17 residues. Germline assignment: CDR1 MDHEN and CDR2 SYDVKM. V lost 6 bases to trimming and J lost 7 bases; unmatched junction nucleotides: 17. The full variable domain, its missing parts supplied by reference TRBV28 and TRBJ1-5, is DVKVTQSSRYLVKRTGEKVFLECVQDMDHENMFWYRQDPGLGLRLIYFSYDVKMKEKGDIPEGYSVSREKKERFSLILESASTNQTSMYLCASSPGGLRAISQPQHFGDGTRLSIL.

This chain connects TRBV25-1 to TRBJ1-4; a weak D match, TRBD1 (6 bases). Germline CDR1 reads MGHDK; CDR2 reads SYGVNS. The CDR3 covers 13 residues. The ends were cut back, 1 base at V and 7 bases at J, with 7 bases in the middle. DNA of the CDR3: TGTGCCAGCAGTGAATGGGGGCGTGAAAAACTGTTTTTT. Amino acid sequence: CASSEWGREKLFF.

The rearrangement uses TRBV10-2 and TRBJ2-5; 11 bases map to TRBD1. The V gene end was trimmed by 0 bases and the J gene end by 7 bases; junction bases not matched to a gene: 1. Per the germline V gene, CDR1 is WSHSY and CDR2 is SAAADI. The CDR3 extends over 14 amino acids. The CDR3 reads CASSESGTGGTQYF. CDR3 bases: TGCGCCAGCAGTGAGTCAGGGACAGGGGGGACCCAGTACTTC.

The rearrangement joins TRBV27 to TRBJ2-7, with 8 bases identical to TRBD1. There are 14 residues in the CDR3. The germline V gene encodes CDR1 MNHEY and CDR2 SMNVEV (reference sequence). J was trimmed by 3 bases and V by 4 bases; bases with no gene match: 5. This CDR3 is CASSSRQGSYEQYF. As DNA, the CDR3 is TGTGCCAGCAGTTCTCGACAGGGGAGCTACGAGCAGTACTTC.

The count of this clone is one. V usage is TRBV29-1 and J usage is TRBJ1-3; D is possibly TRBD1 (5 bases). Germline lookup yields CDR1 SQVTM and CDR2 ANQGSEA. The CDR3 extends over 16 amino acids. V gave up 3 bases and J gave up 4 bases, with 19 bases separating them. CDR3 sequence reads: CSVDVKHGGVGNTIYF. The CDR3 DNA reads TGCAGCGTTGACGTTAAGCACGGAGGGGTAGGAAACACCATATATTTT.

This chain connects TRBV10-3 to TRBJ2-2, with D maybe TRBD1 (6 bases). Germline V gives CDR1 ENHRY, CDR2 SYGVKD. The ends were cut back, 11 bases at V and 0 bases at J, with 13 bases in the middle. The CDR3 contains 14 residues. Here the CDR3 reads CAVRDIANTGELFF. The CDR3 nucleotides are TGTGCCGTAAGGGACATCGCGAACACCGGGGAGCTGTTTTTT.

This chain connects TRBV7-9 to TRBJ2-1; unclear D gene. The CDR3 is 13 amino acids. The germline gives CDR1 SEHNR, CDR2 FQNEAQ (reference sequence). Trimming removed 1 base from V and 4 bases from J, with 5 bases in between. This chain's CDR3 is CASSLGQYNEQFF. For the CDR3, the DNA is TGTGCCAGCAGCTTAGGGCAGTACAATGAGCAGTTCTTC.

A few counts support this clone. This chain connects TRBV7-9 to TRBJ1-1; D is uncertain. The CDR3 is 16 amino acids. From germline, CDR1 is SEHNR and CDR2 FQNEAQ (reference sequence). V was pared by 2 bases and J by 0 bases, with 13 bases between. In nucleotides, the CDR3 is TGTGCCAGCAGCTTAAGTGGAGGGATCATGAACACTGAAGCTTTCTTT. It encodes CASSLSGGIMNTEAFF.

CDR3 coding DNA: TGTGCCAGCAGCCACACAGACAGTCCCGAGGCTTTCTTT. Its translation: CASSHTDSPEAFF. The V gene is TRBV11-2, the J gene TRBJ1-1; D may be TRBD1 (5 bases). V lost 5 bases to trimming and J lost 11 bases, with 18 bases between them. CDR3 length: 13 residues. Germline CDR1 and CDR2: SGHAT and FQNNGV.